The source of this T cell receptor beta chain is a study of response to subunit inactivated influenza vaccine. Study results and limitations: After each seasonal influenza vaccination, few new T cells are recruited, the authors suggested.

MiXCR, run by TCRdb on the RT-PCR reads, gives a single entry per CDR3 protein. Of fewer than 250,000 distinct CDR3 sequences listed, about an eighth were seen once; the top ten hold 20% to 30%. The ends lost 4 bases at V and 5 bases at J; junction bases unmatched: 7. Germline V gives CDR1 SQVTM, CDR2 ANQGSEA. This CDR3 is built from 14 residues. As concerns this clonotype: Its matching antigen is unknown.

The sample was CD8+ T cells sorted from PBMCs, taken 4 to 6 days after vaccination. The clonotype comes from a man over 45 who received an inactivated influenza vaccine. This chain connects TRBV29-1 to TRBJ1-2, with TRBD1 matching 10 bases. CDR3 residues: CSVVGQGVIYGYTF. CDR3 DNA sequence: TGCAGCGTTGTTGGACAGGGGGTAATATATGGCTACACCTTC.